These 29 T cell receptor beta chains share one sample of origin, sequenced in a study of shared clonotypes between healthy human individuals. The protocol was immunoSEQ multiplex PCR, while the TCRdb copy is restricted to in-frame clones and leaves out a portion. The profile shows roughly 2.4 million clones, 90% to 96% of them singletons. Sequenced input: naive CD4+ T cells sorted from blood. As for subset: CD45RA+ positively selected. The receptors originated from a man between 18 and 35 years old in good health.

The rearrangement links TRBV29-1 to TRBJ2-1, with D tentatively TRBD1 (6 bases). Germline V CDR1 and CDR2: SQVTM, ANQGSEA. This CDR3 is built from 15 residues. The ends were cut back, 4 bases at V and 4 bases at J, with 17 bases in the middle. The CDR3: CSVVGGVGQYNEQFF. The CDR3 bases are TGCAGCGTTGTCGGTGGGGTAGGACAGTACAATGAGCAGTTCTTC.

A few counts support this clone. The chain joins TRBV14 to TRBJ2-1; TRBD2 aligns across 7 bases. The CDR3 is 16 amino acids. From germline, CDR1 is SGHDN and CDR2 FVKESK. V trimming: 2 bases; J trimming: 4 bases; junction bases outside the gene matches: 8. The CDR3 protein is CASSQLPSGLYNEQFF. CDR3 bases: TGTGCCAGCAGCCAACTCCCTAGCGGACTATACAATGAGCAGTTCTTC.

This clone occurred once. The chain is built from TRBV5-5 and TRBJ2-7; 7 positions match TRBD1. The CDR3 covers 15 residues. J gave up 5 bases and V 5 bases, and 13 bases lay outside the gene matches. Germline lookup yields CDR1 SGHKS and CDR2 YYEKEE (reference sequence). DNA of the CDR3: TGTGCCAGCAGTACCGGGACAGCTAGTTCCGACGAGCAGTACTTC. Translation gives CASSTGTASSDEQYF.

This clone was detected a few times. In the same sample, other DNA sequences code for this CDR3. J is TRBJ2-7 and V is TRBV11-2; D not resolved. Trimming took off 5 bases at V and 1 base at J, with 3 bases between the two ends. Germline V gives CDR1 SGHAT, CDR2 FQNNGV. The CDR3 length is 11 residues. Here the CDR3 DNA reads TGTGCCAGCAGCCCATCCTACGAGCAGTACTTC. Translating gives CASSPSYEQYF.

The chain is built from TRBV25-1 and TRBJ1-5; 10 bases fit TRBD1. CDR1 MGHDK and CDR2 SYGVNS come from the germline V gene. This CDR3 has 14 amino acids. V shed 6 bases and J 6 bases; nucleotides not matched to a gene: 5. The CDR3 loop is CASSPGTGVQPQHF. CDR3 DNA: TGTGCCAGCAGCCCCGGGACAGGGGTTCAGCCCCAGCATTTT.

As for this clone: Other DNA sequences in the same sample also yield this CDR3. The J gene is TRBJ2-7, the V gene TRBV7-2; weak D call: TRBD1 (6 bases). With 1 base removed from V and 3 bases from J, the gap between germline ends came to 13 bases. The CDR3 sequence is 15 residues long. CDR1 is SGHTA and CDR2 is FQGNSA in the germline V gene. The CDR3 loop reads CASSLVVQGSYEQYF. In nucleotides, the CDR3 is TGTGCCAGCAGCTTAGTGGTCCAGGGGAGCTACGAGCAGTACTTC. Drawing the rest from reference TRBV7-2 and TRBJ2-7, the complete variable domain is GAGVSQSPSNKVTEKGKDVELRCDPISGHTALYWYRQSLGQGLEFLIYFQGNSAPDKSGLPSDRFSAERTGGSVSTLTIQRTQQEDSAVYLCASSLVVQGSYEQYFGPGTRLTVT.

On this clone itself: This CDR3 is also generated by other DNA sequences in the sample. Written as DNA, the CDR3 is TGTGCCAGCAGTGACGGCAGACCCTACGAGCAGTACTTC. Encoded protein: CASSDGRPYEQYF. The rearrangement links TRBV2 to TRBJ2-7; D gene ambiguous. The CDR3 has 13 residues. The V gene's germline CDR1 is SNHLY and CDR2 FYNNEI. Deletions cut 3 bases from V and 2 bases from J, with 8 bases between.

The V and J genes are TRBV6-5 and TRBJ1-1; no definite D call. The CDR3 spans 15 residues. Germline V gene lookup returns CDR1 MNHEY and CDR2 SVGAGI. The V and J ends lost 0 bases and 1 base respectively, with 9 bases between them. In nucleotides, the CDR3 is TGTGCCAGCAGTTACTCGTATGTAGGGAACACTGAAGCTTTCTTT. Amino acids: CASSYSYVGNTEAFF.

This clone was recorded once. The chain uses TRBV6-1 and TRBJ2-7; D gene ambiguous. V lost 9 bases and J lost 2, with 14 bases in between. The germline V gene has CDR1 MNHNS and CDR2 SASEGT. The CDR3 loop spans 13 amino acids. The CDR3 spells CASLRALTYEQYF. CDR3 sequence (DNA): TGTGCCAGTCTCCGGGCACTCACCTACGAGCAGTACTTC.

The rearrangement links TRBV5-4 to TRBJ1-1; D gene unclear. V was trimmed by 0 bases and J by 7 bases, leaving 7 bases between them. Germline-derived CDR1 and CDR2 are SGHNT and YYREEE (reference sequence). There are 12 residues in the CDR3. CDR3 bases: TGTGCCAGCAGCTTGGTTTGGGGTGAAGCTTTCTTT. It yields the protein CASSLVWGEAFF.

Note on this clone: The same CDR3 is also encoded by other DNA sequences in this sample. The chain employs TRBV7-2 and TRBJ1-5; unclear D gene. CDR1 is SGHTA and CDR2 is FQGNSA in the germline V gene. Trimming stripped 1 base from V and 3 bases from J, with 10 bases between. CDR3 length: 15 residues. The CDR3: CASSLDGRSNQPQHF. As DNA, the CDR3 is TGTGCCAGCAGCTTAGATGGGCGGTCCAATCAGCCCCAGCATTTT.

CDR3 loop: CASSHTSGTYEQYF. CDR3 bases: TGTGCCAGCTCCCACACTAGCGGGACCTACGAGCAGTACTTC. The V gene is TRBV6-6, the J gene TRBJ2-7; TRBD2 agrees at 10 bases. The V segment lost 8 bases and the J segment 2 bases; nucleotides outside the gene matches: 6. Per the germline V gene, CDR1 is MNHNY and CDR2 is SVGAGI (reference sequence). The CDR3 covers 14 residues.

The chain joins TRBV5-1 to TRBJ1-2, with 7 bases aligning to TRBD1. This CDR3 is 15 amino acids long. V trimming: 4 bases; J trimming: 5 bases; junction bases outside the gene matches: 11. Germline CDR1 is SGHRS and CDR2 is YFSETQ. The CDR3 nucleotides read TGCGCCAGCAGCCCCGGGCCTGAGGGGGCGTATGGCTACACCTTC. Encoded protein: CASSPGPEGAYGYTF.

The chain links TRBV5-1 to TRBJ2-3, with D possibly matching TRBD2 (6 bases). The CDR3 spans 16 residues. V gave up 0 bases and J gave up 2 bases, with 13 bases separating them. The germline CDR1 and CDR2 sequences are SGHRS and YFSETQ. The CDR3 sequence is CASSLGSGGDTDTQYF. CDR3 sequence (DNA): TGCGCCAGCAGCTTGGGCTCTGGCGGGGACACAGATACGCAGTATTTT.

Details on this clone: One junction end does not reproduce the germline sequence, and a read error may be involved. The V gene is TRBV9, the J gene TRBJ2-5; D remains unclear. This CDR3 has 15 residues. The V gene's germline CDR1 is SGDLS and CDR2 YYNGEE. The CDR3 nucleotides read TGTGCCAGCAGCGCACCTTTAGGGCCCCAAGCGACCCAGTACTTC. It translates to CASSAPLGPQATQYF.

The chain is built from TRBV6-5 and TRBJ2-7; D is perhaps TRBD1 (6 bases). CDR3 size: 13 residues. Germline-derived CDR1 and CDR2 are MNHEY and SVGAGI. V was shortened by 5 bases and J by 2 bases, with 10 bases between the two germline ends. The CDR3 nucleotides read TGTGCCAGCAGTAAGGCAGGGGCCTACGAGCAGTACTTC. It is translated as CASSKAGAYEQYF.

This chain links TRBV6-1 with TRBJ2-7; maybe TRBD1 (5 bases). Germline values: CDR1 MNHNS, CDR2 SASEGT. V lost 10 bases to trimming and J lost 3 bases, with 7 bases between them. The CDR3 runs 10 residues. Here the CDR3 reads CATDSYEQYF. The CDR3 DNA reads TGTGCCACCGACAGCTACGAGCAGTACTTC.

In its sample, this clone was seen once. The chain uses TRBV5-1 and TRBJ2-7; TRBD2 is a possible D gene (5 bases). This CDR3 spans 16 amino acids. The V gene's germline CDR1 is SGHRS and CDR2 YFSETQ. Trimming pared 0 bases from V and 6 bases from J, leaving 19 bases between. The CDR3: CASSLEGLVRSSEQYF. CDR3 nucleotides: TGCGCCAGCAGCTTGGAAGGACTGGTCAGGTCTTCCGAGCAGTACTTC.

This clone was seen once. The chain carries TRBV28 and TRBJ1-4; 8 positions agree with TRBD1. The CDR3 extends over 15 amino acids. V was pared by 5 bases and J by 7 bases, with 9 bases of the junction left unmatched. From germline, CDR1 is MDHEN and CDR2 SYDVKM. The DNA of the CDR3 is TGTGCCAGCAGTCTGACAGGGGATGGAGCTGAAAAACTGTTTTTT. This gives the protein CASSLTGDGAEKLFF.

CDR3 sequence: CASSPPLTGGEQFF. The DNA for the CDR3 is TGTGCCAGCTCACCACCGCTAACCGGGGGTGAGCAGTTCTTC. The chain uses TRBV18 and TRBJ2-1; maybe TRBD2 (6 bases). CDR1 KGHSH and CDR2 LQKENI come from the germline V gene. CDR3 length: 14 residues. V lost 0 bases to trimming and J lost 9 bases, with 12 bases between them.

This chain joins TRBV29-1 and TRBJ2-1, with D perhaps TRBD1 (6 bases). The CDR3 totals 12 residues. Germline-derived CDR1 and CDR2 are SQVTM and ANQGSEA. V dropped 6 bases and J dropped 9 bases, with 15 bases sitting between them. CDR3 nucleotide sequence: TGCAGCGTGCGACTTCAGGGGTCTGAGCAGTTCTTC. Protein product: CSVRLQGSEQFF.

A remark on this clone: The same CDR3 also results from other DNA sequences found in this sample. The CDR3 nucleotides are TGTGCCAGCAGCTTGGGGGGAGCCGGGAATGAGCAGTTCTTC. Its protein product is CASSLGGAGNEQFF. The V call is TRBV5-6, the J call TRBJ2-1; perhaps TRBD2 as D (5 bases). Per the germline V gene, CDR1 is SGHDT and CDR2 is YYEEEE. The CDR3 has 14 residues. V lost 0 bases and J lost 7, with 11 bases in between.

The chain uses TRBV6-1 and TRBJ2-3; D not certain. V lost 4 bases and J 2 bases, leaving 10 bases between the germline ends. The germline CDR1 and CDR2 sequences are MNHNS and SASEGT. This CDR3 has 14 residues. The CDR3 nucleotides read TGTGCCAGCAGTGTGAACGGAGACACAGATACGCAGTATTTT. This codes for CASSVNGDTDTQYF.

The chain joins TRBV6-5 to TRBJ2-1; the D is unclear. Germline loops: CDR1 MNHEY, CDR2 SVGAGI. The V end lost 8 bases, the J end lost 5 bases, and 7 bases lay between the germline ends. The CDR3 contains 11 residues. CDR3 in DNA: TGTGCCAGCGTTCTAGACAATGAGCAGTTCTTC. It specifies CASVLDNEQFF.

The V and J genes are TRBV18 and TRBJ2-1; TRBD2 matches at 10 bases. Per the germline V gene, CDR1 is KGHSH and CDR2 is LQKENI. The CDR3 sequence is 14 residues long. Trimming cost V 6 bases and J 8 bases; bases outside gene matches: 7. The CDR3 DNA is TGTGCCAGCTCCCCTGGAGCGGGGGGGTATGAGCAGTTCTTC. Translation gives CASSPGAGGYEQFF.

V and J are TRBV2 and TRBJ1-2; 9 bases are shared with TRBD1. V dropped 5 bases and J dropped 8; count of bases not matched to a gene: 6. The CDR3 runs 13 residues. CDR1 is SNHLY and CDR2 is FYNNEI in the germline V gene. CDR3 coding DNA: TGTGCCAGCAGTCGGACAGGGGCCGAAGGCTACACCTTC. It codes for CASSRTGAEGYTF.

About this clone itself: Other nucleotide sequences in the sample specify the same CDR3. J is TRBJ2-5 and V is TRBV10-3; either TRBD1 or TRBD2 may fit D (6 bases each). The CDR3 extends over 13 amino acids. V was cut by 3 bases and J by 3 bases, with 8 bases left in between. Per germline, CDR1 ENHRY and CDR2 SYGVKD. CDR3 coding DNA: TGTGCCATCAGTGAAGGGGGGAAAGAGACCCAGTACTTC. Translation: CAISEGGKETQYF.

The chain joins TRBV7-9 to TRBJ2-7; D remains unclear. V shed 5 bases and J shed 6 bases, with 11 bases lying between them. CDR1 and CDR2 (germline): SEHNR, FQNEAQ (reference sequence). The CDR3 runs to 12 residues. The chain's CDR3 is CASSPRPREQYF. The CDR3 region has the DNA TGTGCCAGCAGCCCCCGGCCCCGCGAGCAGTACTTC.

The chain couples TRBV18 to TRBJ1-6; D is uncertain. The CDR3 is 14 residues long. Trimming left V 6 bases short and J 5 bases short, with 11 bases between. The germline V gene has CDR1 KGHSH and CDR2 LQKENI. The CDR3 DNA is TGTGCCAGCTCTCCGGCAGATAATAATTCACCCCTCCACTTT. Its translation is CASSPADNNSPLHF.